This TCR beta chain emerged from a study of a mutant IDH1 vaccine in newly diagnosed glioma. Study details: Those enrolled had earlier been treated with radiotherapy, temozolomide, or both, mostly both. Visit V12 was at week 35; visit V13 was at week 47.

Sequencing used immunoSEQ multiplex PCR; TCRdb keeps in-frame clones, though not all of them. The sample contains about 94,000 clones, around nine tenths of which appear only once. The CDR3 length is 12 residues. V dropped 6 bases and J dropped 5 bases, with 10 bases sitting between them. The germline gives CDR1 MDHEN, CDR2 SYDVKM. Notes on the study in general: Vaccination elicited immune responses in 80% to 95% of patients. Pseudoprogression showed no apparent link to changes in top peripheral T cell clonotypes.

Sample time point: week 47, end of study. Vaccine doses each comprised 300 ug of mutant IDH1 20-mer peptide, with topical imiquimod. As concerns this clone: The target antigen is unknown.

The source was PBMCs, collected from a glioma patient whose treatment included an IDH1 peptide vaccine. V usage is TRBV28 and J usage is TRBJ1-2, with no clear D. The TCR was taken from a woman aged 50 to 60 with glioma. CDR3 sequence: CASRLEAYGYTF. The CDR3 DNA follows: TGTGCCAGCAGGCTGGAAGCTTATGGCTACACCTTC.